This TCR delta chain was captured in a study of gamma-delta chains in newborns, infants, children. Across the whole study: Innate gammadelta T cells reportedly expand polyclonally right after birth, driven by microbial exposure, per the title.

Losses at the gene ends were 3 bases for V and 5 bases for J; bases not matched to a gene: 3. The CDR3 runs 16 residues. Germline-derived CDR1 and CDR2 are GEAIGNYY and EKD. TCRdb redid the clone calls on the reads with CATT. The table shows 8,600 or so delta-chain clones, with 3% to 4% occurring only once. This clone was found a few times. Within the sample, other DNA sequences also encode this same CDR3. The rearrangement links TRDV2 to TRDJ3; 10 bases match TRDD3. The origin of this receptor is a child who was a newborn, infant or young child, either healthy, febrile or measles-vaccinated (not recorded which). Sample: blood. CDR3 sequence (DNA): TGTGCCTGTGACCTACTGGGGGATCGGGACACCCGACAGATGTTTTTC. This gives the protein CACDLLGDRDTRQMFF.